This entry concerns a single T cell receptor beta chain. The CDR3 runs to 14 residues. V was cut by 5 bases and J by 0 bases, with 8 bases left in between. The germline V gene encodes CDR1 WNHNN and CDR2 SYGVQD (reference sequence). This sample is part of a study of shared clonotypes between healthy human individuals. Method: immunoSEQ multiplex PCR; TCRdb's copy keeps in-frame clones and lacks some. The sample has some 1 million clones; approximately 72% are singletons. The receptor comes from a man between 18 and 35 years old in good health. The chain employs TRBV10-1 and TRBJ1-5; D gene uncertain. Sequencing was performed on memory CD4+ T cells sorted from blood. Subset given: CD45RA-negative fraction. The CDR3 sequence is CASSHARSNQPQHF. The CDR3 bases are TGCGCCAGCAGTCATGCACGTAGCAATCAGCCCCAGCATTTT.